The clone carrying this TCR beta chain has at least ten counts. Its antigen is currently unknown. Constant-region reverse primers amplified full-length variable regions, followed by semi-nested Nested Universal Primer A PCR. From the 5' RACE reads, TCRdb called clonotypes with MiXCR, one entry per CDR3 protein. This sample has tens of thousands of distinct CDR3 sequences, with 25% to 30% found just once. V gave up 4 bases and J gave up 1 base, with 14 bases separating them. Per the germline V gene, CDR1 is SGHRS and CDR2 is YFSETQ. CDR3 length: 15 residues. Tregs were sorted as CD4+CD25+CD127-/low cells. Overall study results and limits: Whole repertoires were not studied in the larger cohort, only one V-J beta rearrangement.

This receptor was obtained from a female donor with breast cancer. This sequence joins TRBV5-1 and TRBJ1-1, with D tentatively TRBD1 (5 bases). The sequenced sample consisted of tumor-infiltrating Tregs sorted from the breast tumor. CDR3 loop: CASSPGHVGNTEAFF. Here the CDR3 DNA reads TGCGCCAGCAGCCCGGGGCATGTGGGGAACACTGAAGCTTTCTTT. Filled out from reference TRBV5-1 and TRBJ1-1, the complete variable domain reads KAGVTQTPRYLIKTRGQQVTLSCSPISGHRSVSWYQQTPGQGLQFLFEYFSETQRNKGNFPGRFSGRQFSNSRSEMNVSTLELGDSALYLCASSPGHVGNTEAFFGQGTRLTVV.